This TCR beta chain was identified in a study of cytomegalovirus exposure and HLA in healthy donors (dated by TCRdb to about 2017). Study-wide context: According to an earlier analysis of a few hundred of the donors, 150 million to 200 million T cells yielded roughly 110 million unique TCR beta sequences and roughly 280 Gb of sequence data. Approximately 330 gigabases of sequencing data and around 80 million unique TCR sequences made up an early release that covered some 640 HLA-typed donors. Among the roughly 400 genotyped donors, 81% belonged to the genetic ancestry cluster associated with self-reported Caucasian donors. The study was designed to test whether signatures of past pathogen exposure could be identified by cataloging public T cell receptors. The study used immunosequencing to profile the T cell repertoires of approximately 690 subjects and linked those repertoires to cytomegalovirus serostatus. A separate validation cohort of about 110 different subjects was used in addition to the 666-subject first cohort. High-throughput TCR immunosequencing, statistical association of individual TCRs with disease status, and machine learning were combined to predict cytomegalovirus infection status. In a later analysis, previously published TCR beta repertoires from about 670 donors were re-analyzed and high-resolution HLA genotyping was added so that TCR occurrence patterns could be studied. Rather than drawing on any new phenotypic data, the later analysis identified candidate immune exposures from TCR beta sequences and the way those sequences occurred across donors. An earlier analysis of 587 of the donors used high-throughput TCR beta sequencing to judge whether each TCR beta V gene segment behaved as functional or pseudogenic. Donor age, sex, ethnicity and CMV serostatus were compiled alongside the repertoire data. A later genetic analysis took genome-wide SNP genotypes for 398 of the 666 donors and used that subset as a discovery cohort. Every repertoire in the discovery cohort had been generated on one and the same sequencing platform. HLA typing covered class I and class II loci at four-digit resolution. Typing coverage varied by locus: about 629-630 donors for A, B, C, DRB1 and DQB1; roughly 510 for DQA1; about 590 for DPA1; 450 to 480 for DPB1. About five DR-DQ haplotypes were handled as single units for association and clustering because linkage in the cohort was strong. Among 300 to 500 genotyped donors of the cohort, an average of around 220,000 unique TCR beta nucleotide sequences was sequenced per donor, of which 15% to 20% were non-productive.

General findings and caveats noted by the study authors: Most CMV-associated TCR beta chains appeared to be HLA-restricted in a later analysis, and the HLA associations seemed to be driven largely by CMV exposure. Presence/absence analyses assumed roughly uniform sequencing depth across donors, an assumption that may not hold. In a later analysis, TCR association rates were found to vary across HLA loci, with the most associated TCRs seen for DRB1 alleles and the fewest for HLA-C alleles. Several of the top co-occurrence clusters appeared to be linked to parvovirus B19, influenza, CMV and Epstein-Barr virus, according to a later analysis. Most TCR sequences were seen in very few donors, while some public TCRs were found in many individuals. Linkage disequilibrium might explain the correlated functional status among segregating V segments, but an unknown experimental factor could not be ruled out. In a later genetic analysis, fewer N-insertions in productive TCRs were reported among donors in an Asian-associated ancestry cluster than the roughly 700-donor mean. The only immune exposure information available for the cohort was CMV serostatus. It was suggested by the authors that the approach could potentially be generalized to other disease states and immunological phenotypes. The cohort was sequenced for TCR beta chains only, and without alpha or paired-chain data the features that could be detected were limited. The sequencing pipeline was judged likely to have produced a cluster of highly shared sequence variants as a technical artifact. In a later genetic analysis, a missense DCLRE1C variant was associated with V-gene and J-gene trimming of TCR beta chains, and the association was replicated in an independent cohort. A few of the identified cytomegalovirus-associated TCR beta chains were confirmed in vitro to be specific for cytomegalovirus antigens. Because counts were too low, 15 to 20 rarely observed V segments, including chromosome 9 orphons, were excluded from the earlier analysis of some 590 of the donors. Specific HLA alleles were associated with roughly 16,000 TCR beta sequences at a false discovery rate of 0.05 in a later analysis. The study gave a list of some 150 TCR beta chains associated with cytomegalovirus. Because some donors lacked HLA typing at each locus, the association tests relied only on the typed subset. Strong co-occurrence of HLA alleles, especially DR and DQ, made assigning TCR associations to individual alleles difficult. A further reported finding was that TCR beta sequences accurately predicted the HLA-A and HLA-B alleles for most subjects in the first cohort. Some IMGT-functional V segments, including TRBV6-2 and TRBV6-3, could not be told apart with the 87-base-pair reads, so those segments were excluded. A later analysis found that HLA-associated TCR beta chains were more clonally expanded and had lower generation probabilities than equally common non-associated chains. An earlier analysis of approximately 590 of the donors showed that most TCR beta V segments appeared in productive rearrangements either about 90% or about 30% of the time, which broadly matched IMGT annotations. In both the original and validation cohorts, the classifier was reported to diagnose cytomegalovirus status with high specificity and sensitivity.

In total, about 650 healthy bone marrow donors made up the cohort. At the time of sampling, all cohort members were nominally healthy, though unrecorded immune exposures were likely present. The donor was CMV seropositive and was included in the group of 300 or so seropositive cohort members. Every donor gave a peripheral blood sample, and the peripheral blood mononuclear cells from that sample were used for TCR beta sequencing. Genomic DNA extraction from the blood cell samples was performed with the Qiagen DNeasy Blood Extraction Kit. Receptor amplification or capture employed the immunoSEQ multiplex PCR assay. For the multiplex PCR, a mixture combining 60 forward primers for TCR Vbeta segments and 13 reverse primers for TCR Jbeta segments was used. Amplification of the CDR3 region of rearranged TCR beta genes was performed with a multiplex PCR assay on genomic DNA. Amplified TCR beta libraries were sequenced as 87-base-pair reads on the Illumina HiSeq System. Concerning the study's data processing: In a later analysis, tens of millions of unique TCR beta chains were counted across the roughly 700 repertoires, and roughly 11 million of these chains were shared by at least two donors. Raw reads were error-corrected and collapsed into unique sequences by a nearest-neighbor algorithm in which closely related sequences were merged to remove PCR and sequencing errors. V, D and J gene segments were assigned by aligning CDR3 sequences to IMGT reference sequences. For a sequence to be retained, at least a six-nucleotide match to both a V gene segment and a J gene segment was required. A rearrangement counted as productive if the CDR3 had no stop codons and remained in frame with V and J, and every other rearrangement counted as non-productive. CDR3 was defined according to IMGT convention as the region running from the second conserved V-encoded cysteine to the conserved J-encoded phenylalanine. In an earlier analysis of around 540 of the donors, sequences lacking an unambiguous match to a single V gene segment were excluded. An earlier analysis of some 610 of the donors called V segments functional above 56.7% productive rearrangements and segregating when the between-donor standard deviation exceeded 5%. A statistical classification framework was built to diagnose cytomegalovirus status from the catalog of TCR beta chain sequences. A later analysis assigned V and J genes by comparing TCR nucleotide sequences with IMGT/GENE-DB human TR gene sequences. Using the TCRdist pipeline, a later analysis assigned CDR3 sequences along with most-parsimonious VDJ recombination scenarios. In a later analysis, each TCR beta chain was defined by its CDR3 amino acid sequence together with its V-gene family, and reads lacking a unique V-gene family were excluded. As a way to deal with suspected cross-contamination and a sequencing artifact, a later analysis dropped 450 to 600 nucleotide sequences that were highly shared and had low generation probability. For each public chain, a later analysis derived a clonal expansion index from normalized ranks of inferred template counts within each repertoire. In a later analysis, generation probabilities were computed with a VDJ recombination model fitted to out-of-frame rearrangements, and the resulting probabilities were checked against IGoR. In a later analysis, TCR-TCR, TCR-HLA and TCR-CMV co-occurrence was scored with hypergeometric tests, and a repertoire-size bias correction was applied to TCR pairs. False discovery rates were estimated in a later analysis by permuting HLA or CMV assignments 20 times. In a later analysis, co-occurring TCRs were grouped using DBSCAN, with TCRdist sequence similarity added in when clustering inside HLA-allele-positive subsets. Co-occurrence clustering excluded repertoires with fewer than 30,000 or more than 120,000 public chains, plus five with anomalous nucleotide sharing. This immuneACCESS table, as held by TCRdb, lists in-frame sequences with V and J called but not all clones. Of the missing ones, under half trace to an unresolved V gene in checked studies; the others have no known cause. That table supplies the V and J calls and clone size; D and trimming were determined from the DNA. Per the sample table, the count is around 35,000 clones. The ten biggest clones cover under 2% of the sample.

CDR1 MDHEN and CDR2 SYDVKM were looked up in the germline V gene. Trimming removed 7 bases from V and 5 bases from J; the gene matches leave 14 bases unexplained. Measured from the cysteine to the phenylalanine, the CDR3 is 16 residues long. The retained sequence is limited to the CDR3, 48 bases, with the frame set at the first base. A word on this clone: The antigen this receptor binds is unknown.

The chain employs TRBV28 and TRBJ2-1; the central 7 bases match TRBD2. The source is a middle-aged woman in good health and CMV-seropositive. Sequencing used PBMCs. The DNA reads TGTGCCAGCACATCCGCGAGGCGGGAGAGTGACAATGAGCAGTTCTTC. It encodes CASTSARRESDNEQFF.